This TCR beta chain appears in the sequencing data of a study of T cells in tumors after PD-1 blockade. CDR3 length equals 15 residues. Germline V CDR1 and CDR2: SGHTA, FQGTGA. The V gene lost 3 bases and the J gene lost 6 bases, with 17 bases spanning the gap. This clone was picked up a small number of times. The table came from immunoSEQ multiplex PCR; TCRdb's copy has only in-frame clones and leaves some out. The sample holds 30,000 to 35,000 clones, 73% seen once. This clonotype originated in a human donor with basal cell carcinoma. The gene calls are TRBV7-3 and TRBJ1-2, with D possibly TRBD1 on 6 matching bases. Sample: PBMCs, taken after anti-PD-1 treatment. For the CDR3, the DNA is TGTGCCAGCAGCTTGGGTAGGGGGAGACAAGATGGCTACACCTTC. Translation gives CASSLGRGRQDGYTF.